This T cell receptor (beta chain) derives from a study of human T cells and chemical hapten exposure. Time point meaning: pre-sensitization, week 0. Stated treatment: therapeutic diphenylcyclopropenone sensitization with weekly scalp DPC. TCRdb passed the RACE reads through MiXCR, listing each CDR3 protein once. In the table there are 50,000 to 65,000 distinct CDR3 sequences, about a tenth of which are singletons. The CDR3 runs to 13 residues. Germline CDR1 reads MNHEY; CDR2 reads SVGAGI. V was shortened by 6 bases and J by 4 bases, with 10 bases between the two germline ends. J is TRBJ1-5 and V is TRBV6-5; a weak D match, TRBD1 (5 bases). This clonotype was obtained from a woman in her forties with alopecia areata. Some clones in this sample may be carry-over from other donors' samples. This specimen consisted of whole blood, obtained in connection with sensitization to the hapten diphenylcyclopropenone (DPC). The chain's CDR3 is CASRGTVNQPQHF. CDR3 DNA: TGTGCCAGCAGGGGGACGGTTAATCAGCCCCAGCATTTT.